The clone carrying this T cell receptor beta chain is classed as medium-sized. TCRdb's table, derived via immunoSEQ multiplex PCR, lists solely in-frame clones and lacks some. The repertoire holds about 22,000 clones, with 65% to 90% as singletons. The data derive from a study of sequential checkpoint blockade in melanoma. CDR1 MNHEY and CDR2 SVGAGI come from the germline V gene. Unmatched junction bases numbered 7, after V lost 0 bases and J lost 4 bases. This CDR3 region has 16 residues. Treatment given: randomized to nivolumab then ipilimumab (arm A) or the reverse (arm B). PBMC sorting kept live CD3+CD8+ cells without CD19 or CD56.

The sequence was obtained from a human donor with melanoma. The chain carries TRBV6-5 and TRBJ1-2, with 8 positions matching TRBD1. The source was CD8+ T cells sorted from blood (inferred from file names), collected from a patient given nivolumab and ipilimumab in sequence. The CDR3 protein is CASSYSPGGMVYGYTF. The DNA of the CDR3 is TGTGCCAGCAGTTACTCGCCAGGGGGCATGGTCTATGGCTACACCTTC.